This TCR beta chain stems from a study of T cells after yellow fever vaccination. About the research overall: The authors prepared low-cell-number fractions using SMART-Seq v4 Ultra Low Input.

Only one count was recorded for this clonotype. A much larger clone differs by one base, so this may be a read error. TCRdb recomputed calls from the 5' RACE reads with MiXCR, one row per CDR3 protein. The profile shows a few hundred thousand distinct CDR3 sequences, about 4% of them singletons. Germline V gene lookup returns CDR1 MNHNY and CDR2 SVGAGI (reference sequence). V was trimmed by 6 bases and J by 9 bases, leaving 12 bases between them. This CDR3 spans 12 amino acids. This TCR derives from a man between 18 and 29 years old who received the YFV17D yellow fever vaccine. The sample here was PBMCs, taken 5 days after the yellow fever booster vaccination. V and J are TRBV6-6 and TRBJ2-1; no firm D call. CDR3 in DNA: TGTGCCAGCAGGCTATTCCAAAGTGAGCAGTTCTTC. Encoded protein: CASRLFQSEQFF.